This T cell receptor beta chain comes out of a study of blood T cell repertoires in COVID-19. Study-wide context: PBMCs, B-cell-depleted T cells, or T cells provided the cDNA or gDNA that made up the material.

V was clipped by 2 bases and J by 1 base; unmatched bases: 5. There are 16 residues in the CDR3. Germline lookup yields CDR1 SGHTA and CDR2 FQGNSA. The data were produced by immunoSEQ multiplex PCR, yet TCRdb's version contains in-frame clones alone and is incomplete. This sample has about 180,000 clones, with about 87% found just once. The sequence was collected from a woman aged 25-40 years with acute or convalescent COVID-19. Sequencing used peripheral blood. The chain combines TRBV7-2 with TRBJ2-3; TRBD2 aligns across 8 bases. CDR3 region: CASSLTSGSRTDTQYF. The CDR3 DNA sequence: TGTGCCAGCAGCTTAACTAGCGGCTCTCGCACAGATACGCAGTATTTT.